Following are 28 T cell receptor beta chains from one sample sequenced in a study of T cells in women clearing cervical HPV infection. TCRdb's table, derived via immunoSEQ multiplex PCR, lists solely in-frame clones and lacks some. This listing includes approximately 52,000 clones. Sequencing input: blood buffy coat. These receptors originate from a woman aged 18 to 75 with a cervical HPV16 infection that either progressed to CIN3+ or cleared (not recorded which).

A remark on this clone: The CDR3 end lies 3 residues beyond the end of the read and is filled in from the germline J gene. The chain links TRBV20-1 to TRBJ2-7; 12 bases fit TRBD1. Germline V lookup: CDR1 DFQATT, CDR2 SNEGSKA (reference sequence). There are 17 residues in the CDR3. The trim removed 2 bases at V and 2 bases at J, leaving 10 bases unmatched. The part of the CDR3 DNA that was read is TGCAGTGCTAGAAAGGCCGGGACAGGGGGCCTTACCTACGAG. Translating it yields CSARKAGTGGLTYE. The full CDR3 sequence reads CSARKAGTGGLTYEQYF.

About this clone: Read coverage stops 3 residues before the CDR3 terminus; the germline J gene supplies the remainder. This rearrangement joins TRBV30 to TRBJ1-5; maybe TRBD1 (6 bases). The V gene's germline CDR1 is GTSNPN and CDR2 SVGIG (reference sequence). The CDR3 spans 12 residues. V shed 2 bases and J shed 7 bases, with 9 bases lying between them. CDR3 DNA (partial): TGTGCCTGGAGTTTTCAGGGGCAGCCC. Encoded protein: CAWSFQGQP. The whole CDR3 is CAWSFQGQPQHF.

Concerning this clone itself: From the germline J gene comes the end of the CDR3, since the read stops 3 residues before it. This sequence joins TRBV6-2 or TRBV6-3 and TRBJ2-7, with TRBD1 matching over 8 bases. The germline gives CDR1 MNHEY, CDR2 SVGEGT. This CDR3 has 16 residues. V was pared by 6 bases and J by 2 bases, with 12 bases of the junction left unmatched. CDR3 protein: CASRLRGTGTTYEQYF. The CDR3 bases that were read are TGTGCCAGCAGACTACGGGGGACAGGTACGACCTACGAG.

Points on this clone: A read error may account for a junction end that differs from germline. The sequenced fragment ends 3 residues before the CDR3 boundary, so the rest is inferred from the germline J gene. V usage is TRBV4-2 and J usage is TRBJ1-2; D gene unclear. The CDR3 runs 15 residues. Germline CDR1 LGHNA, CDR2 YNFKEQ. CDR3 DNA (partial): TGCGCCAGCAGCCAAGGAGTACAGAGAGGTTATGGC. It yields the protein CASSQGVQRGYG. From start to end, the CDR3 is CASSQGVQRGYGYTF.

With regard to this clone: The CDR3 goes on 3 residues after the read ends, and that part is filled in from the germline J gene. This chain links TRBV20-1 with TRBJ2-7; 9 bases fit TRBD2. CDR3 length equals 14 residues. Germline V CDR1 and CDR2: DFQATT, SNEGSKA (reference sequence). The junction had 4 bases not matched to a gene; V was cut back by 2 bases and J by 2 bases. The CDR3 reads CSARTRLAAYEQYF. The part of the CDR3 DNA that was read is TGCAGTGCTAGAACCCGACTAGCGGCCTACGAG.

A word on this clone: The CDR3 goes on 3 residues after the read ends, and that part is filled in from the germline J gene. This chain links TRBV7-7 with TRBJ2-3; 8 bases line up with TRBD1. The CDR3 is 15 amino acids. The trim removed 2 bases at V and 3 bases at J, leaving 4 bases unmatched. Looked up from germline, CDR1 is SSHAT and CDR2 is FNYEAQ (reference sequence). Partial CDR3 DNA: TGTGCCAGCAGCTTATCCCGGACAGGGACAGATACG. It encodes CASSLSRTGTDT. From start to end, the CDR3 is CASSLSRTGTDTQYF.

For this clone: The read comes to an end 3 residues before the CDR3 does, leaving the germline J gene to fill in the end. J is TRBJ2-3 and V is TRBV20-1, with a possible D match to TRBD2 (5 bases). There are 15 residues in the CDR3. V was shortened by 2 bases and J by 2 bases, with 14 bases between the two germline ends. Germline CDR1 and CDR2: DFQATT and SNEGSKA (reference sequence). The DNA read from the CDR3 is TGCAGTGCTAGAAGCCTAGCAACCCTCACAGATACG. Residues: CSARSLATLTDT. The full CDR3 reads CSARSLATLTDTQYF.

About this clone itself: Read coverage stops 3 residues before the CDR3 terminus; the germline J gene supplies the remainder. This chain connects TRBV25-1 to TRBJ2-3; TRBD1 agrees at 11 bases. CDR3 length: 14 amino acids. From germline, CDR1 is MGHDK and CDR2 SYGVNS. Trimming cost V 8 bases and J 8 bases; bases outside gene matches: 9. CDR3 DNA (partial): TGTGCCAGCGATAAGGGACAGGGGGTAGCTACG. This sequence encodes CASDKGQGVAT. Given in full, the CDR3 is CASDKGQGVATQYF.

A word on this clone: The CDR3 is cut off 3 residues early in the read; its end comes from the germline J gene. The rearrangement joins TRBV2 to TRBJ2-5; TRBD2 agrees at 9 bases. Trimming took 5 bases from V and 2 from J; bases not matched to a gene: 9. The germline CDR1 and CDR2 sequences are SNHLY and FYNNEI. This CDR3 spans 16 amino acids. The CDR3 region is CASSPDYSGRQETQYF. CDR3 DNA, as far as it was read: TGTGCCAGCAGTCCGGACTATAGCGGGAGACAAGAGACC. Full variable domain (outside the CDR3, taken from reference TRBV2 and TRBJ2-5): EPEVTQTPSHQVTQMGQEVILRCVPISNHLYFYWYRQILGQKVEFLVSFYNNEISEKSEIFDDQFSVERPDGSNFTLKIRSTKLEDSAMYFCASSPDYSGRQETQYFGPGTRLLVL.

A remark on this clone: The read halts 3 residues ahead of the CDR3 end, with the missing end drawn from the germline J gene. The chain has TRBV6-2 or TRBV6-3 and TRBJ1-6; 8 nucleotides line up with TRBD1. The J segment lost 10 bases and the V segment lost 2 bases, leaving 7 bases of the junction unmatched. The CDR3 runs 15 residues. Germline-derived CDR1 and CDR2 are MNHEY and SVGEGT. The CDR3 is CASSYADRGNSPLHF. The covered CDR3 bases are TGTGCCAGCAGTTACGCCGACAGGGGAAACTCACCC.

A remark on this clone: The read halts 3 residues ahead of the CDR3 end, with the missing end drawn from the germline J gene. The chain has TRBV7-9 and TRBJ2-7; D remains unclear. V was shortened by 3 bases and J by 2 bases, with 11 bases between the two germline ends. The CDR3 contains 14 residues. Germline V gene lookup returns CDR1 SEHNR and CDR2 FQNEAQ (reference sequence). The sequenced part of the CDR3 DNA is TGTGCCAGCAGCTTTATAGCACAACCCTACGAG. It encodes CASSFIAQPYE. The CDR3 in full is CASSFIAQPYEQYF.

Worth noting for this clone: The read ends 3 residues early relative to the CDR3; the germline J gene fills the gap. The chain combines TRBV29-1 with TRBJ1-1; 7 bases are a match to TRBD1. The J segment lost 7 bases and the V segment lost 3 bases, leaving 5 bases of the junction unmatched. Germline V gene data show CDR1 as SQVTM and CDR2 as ANQGSEA. The length of the CDR3 is 12 residues. Partial CDR3 DNA: TGCAGCGTTGATAAGGGGGCGGGTGAA. Translated, it gives CSVDKGAGE. The entire CDR3 reads CSVDKGAGEAFF. The entire variable domain, with the rest obtained from reference TRBV29-1 and TRBJ1-1, is as follows: SAVISQKPSRDICQRGTSLTIQCQVDSQVTMMFWYRQQPGQSLTLIATANQGSEATYESGFVIDKFPISRPNLTFSTLTVSNMSPEDSSIYLCSVDKGAGEAFFGQGTRLTVV.

A note on this clone: The CDR3 is cut off 3 residues early in the read; its end comes from the germline J gene. V usage is TRBV20-1 and J usage is TRBJ2-3; 10 bases align to TRBD1. From germline, CDR1 is DFQATT and CDR2 SNEGSKA (reference sequence). The CDR3 length is 15 residues. V lost 6 bases, J lost 2 bases, and 8 bases stayed unmatched. The CDR3 sequence is CSAEGGQGPTDTQYF. The sequenced CDR3 bases are TGCAGTGCCGAGGGGGGACAGGGGCCCACAGATACG.

With regard to this clone: The read halts 3 residues ahead of the CDR3 end, with the missing end drawn from the germline J gene. This chain links TRBV11-2 with TRBJ2-5; 7 nucleotides line up with TRBD1. Germline V gene lookup returns CDR1 SGHAT and CDR2 FQNNGV. V dropped 5 bases and J dropped 4; count of bases not matched to a gene: 7. The CDR3 runs to 14 residues. CDR3 sequence reads: CASSRRGSLETQYF. The CDR3 bases that were read are TGTGCCAGCAGCCGCAGGGGGAGTTTAGAGACC.

As regards this clone: The CDR3 end lies 3 residues beyond the end of the read and is filled in from the germline J gene. This chain connects TRBV7-2 to TRBJ2-3, with 13 nucleotides matching TRBD2. Per the germline V gene, CDR1 is SGHTA and CDR2 is FQGNSA. With V trimmed by 5 bases and J by 5 bases, 4 bases remained unmatched. This CDR3 comprises 15 residues. The sequenced CDR3 bases are TGTGCCAGCAGCCCCAGACTAGCGGGGGGAGATACG. Protein product: CASSPRLAGGDT. The whole CDR3 sequence is CASSPRLAGGDTQYF.

Regarding this clone: With the read ending 3 residues before the CDR3 end, the germline J gene is used to fill in that end. The V and J genes are TRBV7-8 and TRBJ2-7; TRBD2 matches at 8 bases. Germline CDR1 is SGHVS and CDR2 is FQNEAQ. V lost 8 bases, J lost 3 bases, and 12 bases stayed unmatched. The CDR3 extends over 15 amino acids. This chain's CDR3 is CASSLGGGPYYEQYF. The CDR3 DNA, read in part, is TGTGCCAGCTCCCTCGGGGGGGGGCCCTACTACGAG.

With regard to this clone: The read gets to within 3 residues of the CDR3 end, and the germline J gene fills in the rest. The chain employs TRBV20-1 and TRBJ1-2, with TRBD1 identical over 9 bases. Unmatched junction bases numbered 15, after V lost 6 bases and J lost 7 bases. This CDR3 contains 15 residues. Germline V gene lookup returns CDR1 DFQATT and CDR2 SNEGSKA (reference sequence). The sequenced CDR3 bases are TGCAGTGCCGGACCCTTGACAGGGGGGACGGGTGGC. This gives the protein CSAGPLTGGTGG. The whole CDR3 is CSAGPLTGGTGGYTF.

On this clone itself: The read finishes 3 residues shy of the CDR3 end, and the germline J gene is used to complete it. The chain has TRBV29-1 and TRBJ1-1; unclear D gene. Between the trimmed V and J ends, which lost 4 bases and 7 bases, there was a span of 10 bases. Germline CDR1 SQVTM, CDR2 ANQGSEA. This CDR3 is built from 11 residues. CDR3 loop: CSVVATNEAFF. Partial CDR3 DNA: TGCAGCGTTGTGGCAACCAATGAA.

The CDR3 region is CASSASLAGTSSTDTQYF. The CDR3 bases that were read are TGTGCCAGCAGTGCCTCCCTAGCGGGGACCTCTAGCACAGATACG. The V and J genes are TRBV27 and TRBJ2-3, with 9 bases fitting TRBD2. The read ends 3 residues early relative to the CDR3; the germline J gene fills the gap. CDR3 length: 18 residues. With 5 bases clipped from V and 0 bases from J, the junction kept 12 bases outside the gene matches. Germline V gives CDR1 MNHEY, CDR2 SMNVEV (reference sequence).

As to this clone: The CDR3 end is not reached by the read, which stops 3 residues before it; the germline J gene fills it in. V gene TRBV28 combines with J gene TRBJ2-5; maybe TRBD2 (6 bases). Germline CDR1 reads MDHEN; CDR2 reads SYDVKM. V shed 4 bases and J shed 0 bases, with 9 bases lying between them. The length of the CDR3 is 14 residues. CDR3 DNA (partial): TGTGCCAGCAGTTCGCTAGCGTACCAAGAGACC. Its translation: CASSSLAYQET. The whole CDR3 protein is CASSSLAYQETQYF.

CDR3: CASSLGGLAGGNIQYF. CDR3 DNA (partial): TGCGCCAGCAGCTTGGGTGGACTAGCAGGTGGAAACATT. This sequence joins TRBV5-1 and TRBJ2-4, with TRBD2 identical over 8 bases. The read terminates 3 residues before the CDR3 end, so the remaining end is supplied by the germline J gene. The germline gives CDR1 SGHRS, CDR2 YFSETQ. With V trimmed by 0 bases and J by 6 bases, 8 bases remained unmatched. The CDR3 extends over 16 amino acids.

A word on this clone: Read sequence stops 3 residues before the CDR3 end, and the germline J gene provides the missing end. V is TRBV28 and J is TRBJ2-5; 8 positions match TRBD2. The CDR3 loop spans 16 amino acids. Germline trimming cut 10 bases from V and 5 bases from J; bases unmatched to any gene: 18. Looked up from germline, CDR1 is MDHEN and CDR2 is SYDVKM. The CDR3 region is CAINTPPGGADETQYF. The sequenced CDR3 bases are TGTGCCATCAATACCCCTCCGGGGGGGGCCGATGAGACC.

Details on this clone: The CDR3 end falls 3 residues outside the read, so it is completed with the germline J gene. The chain employs TRBV20-1 and TRBJ2-1; 11 nucleotides align to TRBD2. Germline CDR1 is DFQATT and CDR2 is SNEGSKA (reference sequence). The junction had 11 bases not matched to a gene; V was cut back by 6 bases and J by 4 bases. This CDR3 is 16 amino acids long. Incomplete CDR3 DNA: TGCAGTGCGCTCGCCCCGGGACTAGCGGTATACAATGAG. Protein product: CSALAPGLAVYNE. The whole CDR3 reads CSALAPGLAVYNEQFF.

Worth noting for this clone: The sequence runs out 3 residues before the end of the CDR3; the remainder is reconstructed from the germline J gene. The chain carries TRBV5-8 and TRBJ2-7; D perhaps matches TRBD1 (6 bases). Germline V CDR1 and CDR2: SGHTS, YDEGEE. The V gene lost 5 bases and the J gene lost 3 bases, with 12 bases spanning the gap. The CDR3 sequence is 13 residues long. The CDR3 reads CASSSPRGYEQYF. The CDR3 bases that were read are TGTGCCAGCAGTTCCCCCAGGGGCTACGAG. The entire variable domain, with the rest obtained from reference TRBV5-8 and TRBJ2-7, is as follows: EAGVTQSPTHLIKTRGQQATLRCSPISGHTSVYWYQQALGLGLQFLLWYDEGEERNRGNFPPRFSGRQFPNYSSELNVNALELEDSALYLCASSSPRGYEQYFGPGTRLTVT.

Concerning this clone itself: Read data end 3 residues before the CDR3 end; the end is taken from the germline J gene. The chain uses TRBV11-3 and TRBJ2-1; D gene ambiguous. The CDR3 totals 12 residues. Germline V gene sequence: CDR1 SGHNT, CDR2 YENEEA. V shed 5 bases and J shed 9 bases, with 11 bases lying between them. The CDR3 loop is CASSDRAGEQFF. Partial CDR3 DNA: TGTGCCAGCAGCGACCGTGCAGGTGAG.

On this clone itself: The read terminates 3 residues before the CDR3 end, so the remaining end is supplied by the germline J gene. The chain combines TRBV6-1 with TRBJ2-1; 9 positions match TRBD2. V was pared by 2 bases and J by 7 bases, with 6 bases of the junction left unmatched. Looked up from germline, CDR1 is MNHNS and CDR2 is SASEGT. CDR3 length: 15 amino acids. CDR3 amino acids: CASSESGRKTNEQFF. The part of the CDR3 DNA that was read is TGTGCCAGCAGTGAAAGCGGGAGGAAGACGAATGAG.

Remarks on this clone: The DNA ends 3 residues before the CDR3 does, and the rest of the CDR3 is filled in from the germline J gene. This chain uses TRBV30 with TRBJ1-4; D is possibly TRBD1 (5 bases). Germline CDR1 and CDR2: GTSNPN and SVGIG (reference sequence). With 1 base removed from V and 0 bases from J, the gap between germline ends came to 6 bases. The CDR3 runs to 14 residues. The CDR3 here is CAWSGQTTNEKLFF. CDR3 DNA (partial): TGTGCCTGGAGTGGACAGACAACTAATGAAAAA.

A remark on this clone: At one boundary the junction diverges from the germline segment, which might be a read error. The read terminates 3 residues ahead of where the CDR3 ends, so the germline J gene completes it. The rearrangement joins TRBV11-2 to TRBJ2-7, with no clear D. Germline-derived CDR1 and CDR2 are SGHAT and FQNNGV. The CDR3 sequence is 13 residues long. The DNA read from the CDR3 is TGTGCCAGCACCTTAGTTGGCGGCTACGAG. Its protein product is CASTLVGGYE. The entire CDR3 protein is CASTLVGGYEQYF.